The entry below describes one T cell receptor (beta chain). Its antigen target is currently unknown. Base-call qualities are not available, and no considerably larger clone is one nucleotide away. The run used an Illumina HiSeq 2500. TCR beta libraries were prepared by quantitative 5'-RACE with molecular barcodes. From the authors' description of their analysis: Disease-linked TCR variants were identified with a new computational method built on a probabilistic model of VDJ rearrangement. TCRdb reprocessed the public reads (quality trimming at Q25 with fastp, clone calling with MiXCR) and kept in-frame beta chains. Records with the same CDR3 protein are collapsed into one entry carrying the most frequent genes and DNA. Clone size and V and J calls follow TCRdb, not the original study. Across this sample there are hundreds of thousands of distinct CDR3 sequences, with 12% seen only once. Roughly 0.51% of the sample comes from the top ten.

The data were obtained in a study of CD8 T cells in ankylosing spondylitis (dated by TCRdb to about 2017). Context from the whole study: The study set out to find disease-linked TCR variants by profiling T cell receptor beta repertoires in ankylosing spondylitis patients and healthy donors. The full study cohort was made up of about 24 ankylosing spondylitis patients and 95 to 130 healthy donors. Peripheral blood samples were taken, and synovial fluid was additionally collected from ankylosing spondylitis patients.

Including cysteine and phenylalanine, the CDR3 has 16 amino acids. Only CDR3 DNA remains: 48 bases, in frame from the first base. A distance of 14 bases separates the germline ends of V and J, which lose 6 bases and 0 bases respectively. Via the germline V gene, CDR1 is LGHNA and CDR2 YSLEER. The study at large found these results: Some of the motif variants had been reported before in the synovial fluid and blood of reactive arthritis patients, a finding that suggests common disease-initiation mechanisms. Significant enrichment of the disease-linked clones was reported in matched synovial fluid samples from ankylosing spondylitis patients. The disease-linked clones had a CD8+ phenotype and were found at relatively low frequencies in peripheral blood. A TCR beta motif made up of fewer than 10 highly homologous amino acid variants appeared to be characteristic of blood from ankylosing spondylitis patients.

The origin of this receptor is a male donor with ankylosing spondylitis. Sequenced sample: blood, either unsorted or a sorted T cell fraction (not recorded which). The chain joins TRBV4-3 to TRBJ1-4, with a tentative D gene TRBD1 over 5 matching bases. The CDR3 has the sequence CASSLSQGATNEKLFF. The DNA is as follows: TGCGCCAGCAGTCTGTCGCAGGGTGCAACTAATGAAAAACTGTTTTTT.